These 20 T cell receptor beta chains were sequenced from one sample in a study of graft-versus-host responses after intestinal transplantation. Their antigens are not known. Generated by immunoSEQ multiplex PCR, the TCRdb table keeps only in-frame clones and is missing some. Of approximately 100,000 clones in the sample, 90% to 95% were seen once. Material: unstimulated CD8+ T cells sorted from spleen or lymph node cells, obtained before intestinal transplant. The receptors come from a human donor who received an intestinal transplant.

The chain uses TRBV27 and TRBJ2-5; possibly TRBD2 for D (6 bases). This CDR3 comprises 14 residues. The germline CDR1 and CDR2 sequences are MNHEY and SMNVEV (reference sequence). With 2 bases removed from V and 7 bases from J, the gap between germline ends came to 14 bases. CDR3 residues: CASSLRGDFRTQYF. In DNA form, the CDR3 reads TGTGCCAGCAGTTTACGTGGGGACTTCCGGACCCAGTACTTC.

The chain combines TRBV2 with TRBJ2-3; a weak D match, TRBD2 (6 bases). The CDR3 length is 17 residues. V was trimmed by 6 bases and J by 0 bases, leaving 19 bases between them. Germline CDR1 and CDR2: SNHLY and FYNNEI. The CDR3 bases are TGTGCCAGCAGCGACAACTTGATAGCGGCTAGCACAGATACGCAGTATTTT. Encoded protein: CASSDNLIAASTDTQYF.

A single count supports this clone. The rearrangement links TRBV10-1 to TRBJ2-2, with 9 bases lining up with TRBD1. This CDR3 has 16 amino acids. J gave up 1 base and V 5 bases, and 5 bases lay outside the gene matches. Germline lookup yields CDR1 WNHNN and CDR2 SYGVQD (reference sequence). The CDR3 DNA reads TGCGCCAGCAGTTCGACGACAGGGGGGAACACCGGGGAGCTGTTTTTT. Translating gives CASSSTTGGNTGELFF.

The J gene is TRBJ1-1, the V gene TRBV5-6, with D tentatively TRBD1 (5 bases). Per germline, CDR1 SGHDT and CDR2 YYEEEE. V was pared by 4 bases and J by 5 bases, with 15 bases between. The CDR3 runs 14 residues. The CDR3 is CASSPPGDWTEAFF. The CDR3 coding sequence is TGTGCCAGCAGCCCACCGGGGGATTGGACTGAAGCTTTCTTT.

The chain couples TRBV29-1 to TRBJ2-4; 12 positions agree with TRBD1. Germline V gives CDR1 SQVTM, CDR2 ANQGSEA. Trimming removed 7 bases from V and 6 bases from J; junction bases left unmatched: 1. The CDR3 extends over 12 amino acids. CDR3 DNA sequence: TGCAGCGGGGGACAGGGGGCAAACATTCAGTACTTC. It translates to CSGGQGANIQYF. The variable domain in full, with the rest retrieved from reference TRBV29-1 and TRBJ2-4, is SAVISQKPSRDICQRGTSLTIQCQVDSQVTMMFWYRQQPGQSLTLIATANQGSEATYESGFVIDKFPISRPNLTFSTLTVSNMSPEDSSIYLCSGGQGANIQYFGAGTRLSVL.

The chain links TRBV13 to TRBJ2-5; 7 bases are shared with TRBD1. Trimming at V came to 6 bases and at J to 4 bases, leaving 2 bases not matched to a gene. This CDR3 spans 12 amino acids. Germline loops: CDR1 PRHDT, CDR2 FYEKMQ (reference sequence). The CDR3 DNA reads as TGTGCCAGCAGTCCAGGGGGAGAGACCCAGTACTTC. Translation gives CASSPGGETQYF.

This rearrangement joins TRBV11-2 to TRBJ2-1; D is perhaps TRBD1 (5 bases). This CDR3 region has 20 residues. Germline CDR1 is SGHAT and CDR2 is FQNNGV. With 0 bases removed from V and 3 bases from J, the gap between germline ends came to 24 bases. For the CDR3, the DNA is TGTGCCAGCAGCTTAGATAGGCAGGACACGACTCAACCTCTCTACAATGAGCAGTTCTTC. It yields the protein CASSLDRQDTTQPLYNEQFF.

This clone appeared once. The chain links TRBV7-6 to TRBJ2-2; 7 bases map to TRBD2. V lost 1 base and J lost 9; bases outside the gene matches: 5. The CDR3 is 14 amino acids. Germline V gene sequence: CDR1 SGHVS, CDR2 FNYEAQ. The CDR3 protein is CASSLGTRSRELFF. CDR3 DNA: TGTGCCAGCAGCTTAGGGACTAGATCGCGGGAGCTGTTTTTT. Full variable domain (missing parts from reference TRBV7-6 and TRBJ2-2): GAGVSQSPRYKVTKRGQDVALRCDPISGHVSLYWYRQALGQGPEFLTYFNYEAQQDKSGLPNDRFSAERPEGSISTLTIQRTEQRDSAMYRCASSLGTRSRELFFGEGSRLTVL.

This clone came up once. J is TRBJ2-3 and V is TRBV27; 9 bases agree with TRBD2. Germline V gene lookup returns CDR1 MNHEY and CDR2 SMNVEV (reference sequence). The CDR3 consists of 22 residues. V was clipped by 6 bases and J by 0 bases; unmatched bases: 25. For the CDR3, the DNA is TGTGCCAGCAGCCAATTATCCCTGTCGGTTGTAGCGGGGGCTTATAGCACAGATACGCAGTATTTT. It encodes CASSQLSLSVVAGAYSTDTQYF.

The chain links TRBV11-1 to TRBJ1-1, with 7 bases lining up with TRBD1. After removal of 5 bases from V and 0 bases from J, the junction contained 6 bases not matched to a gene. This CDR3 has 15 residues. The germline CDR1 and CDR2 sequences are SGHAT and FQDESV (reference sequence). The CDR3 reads CASSVTGNMNTEAFF. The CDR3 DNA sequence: TGTGCCAGCAGCGTGACAGGGAACATGAACACTGAAGCTTTCTTT.

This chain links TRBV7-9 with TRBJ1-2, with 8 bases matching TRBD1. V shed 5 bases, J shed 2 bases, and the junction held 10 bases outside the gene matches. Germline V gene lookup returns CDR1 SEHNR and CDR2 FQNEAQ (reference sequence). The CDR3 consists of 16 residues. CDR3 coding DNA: TGTGCCAGCAGCGGCGTTGAGAGGACAGGGAACTATGGCTACACCTTC. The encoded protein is CASSGVERTGNYGYTF.

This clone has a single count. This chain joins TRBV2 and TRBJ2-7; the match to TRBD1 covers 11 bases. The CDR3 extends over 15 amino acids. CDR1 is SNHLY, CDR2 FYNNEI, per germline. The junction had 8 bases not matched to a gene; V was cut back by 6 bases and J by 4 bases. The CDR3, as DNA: TGTGCCAGCAGGCTACCGGGACAGGGGGTGTACGAGCAGTACTTC. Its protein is CASRLPGQGVYEQYF.

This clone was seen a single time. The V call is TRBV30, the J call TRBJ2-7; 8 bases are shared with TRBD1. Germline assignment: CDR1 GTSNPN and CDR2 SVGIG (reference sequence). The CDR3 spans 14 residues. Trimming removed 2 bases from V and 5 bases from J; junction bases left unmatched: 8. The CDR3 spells CAWSSRTGFDEQYF. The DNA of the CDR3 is TGTGCCTGGAGTTCCCGGACAGGGTTCGACGAGCAGTACTTC.

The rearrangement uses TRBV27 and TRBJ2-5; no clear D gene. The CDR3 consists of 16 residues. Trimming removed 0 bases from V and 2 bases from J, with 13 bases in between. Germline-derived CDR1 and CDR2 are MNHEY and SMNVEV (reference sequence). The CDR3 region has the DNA TGTGCCAGCAGTTTATCAGTATCAGGCGTACAAGAGACCCAGTACTTC. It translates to CASSLSVSGVQETQYF.

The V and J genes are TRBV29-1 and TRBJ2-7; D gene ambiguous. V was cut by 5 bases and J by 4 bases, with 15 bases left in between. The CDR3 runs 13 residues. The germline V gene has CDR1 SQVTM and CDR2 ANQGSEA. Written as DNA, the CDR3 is TGCAGCGTTCAGTTCCCAGTGGAGTACGAGCAGTACTTC. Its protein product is CSVQFPVEYEQYF.

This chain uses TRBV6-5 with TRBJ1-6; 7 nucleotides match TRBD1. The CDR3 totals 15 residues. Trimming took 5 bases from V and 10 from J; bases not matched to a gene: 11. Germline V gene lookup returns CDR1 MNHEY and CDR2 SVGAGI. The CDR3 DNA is TGTGCCAGCAGTGGGAGACAGGGACTGGGATCACCCCTCCACTTT. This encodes CASSGRQGLGSPLHF.

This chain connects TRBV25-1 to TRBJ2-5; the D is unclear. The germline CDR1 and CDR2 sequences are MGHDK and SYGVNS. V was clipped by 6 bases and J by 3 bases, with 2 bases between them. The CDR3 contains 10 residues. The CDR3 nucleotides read TGTGCCAGCAGCGAAGAGACCCAGTACTTC. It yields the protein CASSEETQYF.

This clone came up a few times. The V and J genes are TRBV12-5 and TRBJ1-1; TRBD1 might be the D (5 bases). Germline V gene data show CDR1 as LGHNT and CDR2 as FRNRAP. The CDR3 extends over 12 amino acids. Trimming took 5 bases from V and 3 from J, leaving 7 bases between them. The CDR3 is CASGRRDTEAFF. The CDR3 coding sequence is TGTGCTAGTGGTCGCAGGGACACTGAAGCTTTCTTT.

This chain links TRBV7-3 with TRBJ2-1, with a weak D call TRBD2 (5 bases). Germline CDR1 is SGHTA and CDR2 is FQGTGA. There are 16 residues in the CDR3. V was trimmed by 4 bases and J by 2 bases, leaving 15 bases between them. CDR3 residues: CASSSLAQSPYNEQFF. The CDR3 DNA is TGTGCCAGCAGCTCCTTAGCGCAGAGCCCCTACAATGAGCAGTTCTTC.

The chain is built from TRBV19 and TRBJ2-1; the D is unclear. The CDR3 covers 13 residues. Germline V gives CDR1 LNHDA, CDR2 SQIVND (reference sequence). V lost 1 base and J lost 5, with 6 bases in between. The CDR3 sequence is CASSIGVDNEQFF. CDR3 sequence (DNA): TGTGCCAGTAGTATAGGGGTCGACAATGAGCAGTTCTTC.